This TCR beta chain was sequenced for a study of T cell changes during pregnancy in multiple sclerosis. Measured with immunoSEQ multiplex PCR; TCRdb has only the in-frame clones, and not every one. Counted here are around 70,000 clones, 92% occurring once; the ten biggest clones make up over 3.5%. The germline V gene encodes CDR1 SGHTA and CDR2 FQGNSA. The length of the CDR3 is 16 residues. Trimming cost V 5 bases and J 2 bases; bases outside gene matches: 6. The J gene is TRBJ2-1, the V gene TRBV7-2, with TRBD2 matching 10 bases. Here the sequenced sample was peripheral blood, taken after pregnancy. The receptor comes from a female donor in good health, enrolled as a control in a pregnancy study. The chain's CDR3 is CASSHPSGRAYNEQFF. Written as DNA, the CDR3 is TGTGCCAGCAGCCACCCTAGCGGGAGAGCCTACAATGAGCAGTTCTTC.